The rows below give T cell receptor beta chains drawn from one sample of a study of blood T cell repertoires in COVID-19. Libraries were prepared by immunoSEQ multiplex PCR; TCRdb keeps only in-frame clonotypes and omits some of them. The top ten hold about 4% of the sample, which has 200,000 to 250,000 clones, roughly four fifths seen once. The sequenced material came from peripheral blood. The source of these receptors is a man aged 45 to 65 with acute or convalescent COVID-19. Both conserved end residues are part of each CDR3. A D gene is named only where the DNA matches it firmly. Rows may omit the clone size; those that give it use once, few, many or a size class.

v_call	clone_size	j_call	d_call	cdr3_aa	cdr3_nt
TRBV7-9	NA	TRBJ1-2	NA	CASSQGGASQIGFGYTF	TGTGCCAGCAGCCAGGGAGGGGCGTCCCAGATTGGCTTTGGCTACACCTTC
TRBV6-5	NA	TRBJ2-7	NA	CASSHSGPGSYEQYF	TGTGCCAGCAGTCACTCTGGTCCGGGCTCCTACGAGCAGTACTTC
TRBV14	NA	TRBJ2-6	NA	CASSQKYSTGANVLTF	TGTGCCAGCAGCCAAAAATACTCCACTGGGGCCAACGTCCTGACTTTC
TRBV3-1/TRBV3-2	NA	TRBJ2-5	TRBD2	CAAEREVGAQYF	TGTGCAGCGGAGCGGGAGGTGGGGGCCCAGTACTTC
TRBV18	NA	TRBJ1-5	TRBD1	CASSQTGLGNQPQHF	TGTGCCAGCTCACAGACAGGGTTAGGTAATCAGCCCCAGCATTTT
TRBV4-2	NA	TRBJ1-5	NA	CASSQDVQNNQPQHF	TGTGCCAGCAGCCAAGATGTACAGAACAATCAGCCCCAGCATTTT
TRBV12-3/TRBV12-4	once	TRBJ1-3	NA	CASSLGRENTIYF	TGTGCCAGCAGTTTGGGCAGGGAAAACACCATATATTTT
TRBV5-6	NA	TRBJ1-1	NA	CASRPGTRNTEAFF	TGTGCCAGCAGGCCCGGGACACGGAACACTGAAGCTTTCTTT
TRBV7-9	NA	TRBJ2-2	NA	CASSLGQGGTGELFF	TGTGCCAGCAGCTTAGGGCAGGGTGGCACCGGGGAGCTGTTTTTT
TRBV9	NA	TRBJ2-1	TRBD2	CASSVGPHGRGYDEQFF	TGTGCCAGCAGCGTAGGGCCCCACGGGAGGGGGTACGATGAGCAGTTCTTC
TRBV6-1	NA	TRBJ1-1	NA	CASSEDFTGRGAFF	TGTGCCAGCAGTGAAGATTTTACAGGGAGGGGGGCTTTCTTT
TRBV15	NA	TRBJ1-1	TRBD1	CATSREQGRVAFF	TGTGCCACCAGCAGAGAACAGGGGCGGGTAGCTTTCTTT
TRBV2	NA	TRBJ1-2	TRBD1	CASSESGQGEGYTF	TGTGCCAGCAGTGAATCTGGTCAGGGGGAGGGCTACACCTTC
TRBV6-5	many	TRBJ2-7	NA	CASSWTDSSAAEQYF	TGTGCCAGCAGTTGGACCGACAGTTCCGCTGCCGAGCAGTACTTC
TRBV9	NA	TRBJ1-2	TRBD1	CASSVGTGGSGYTF	TGTGCCAGCAGCGTAGGGACAGGGGGGTCGGGCTACACCTTC
TRBV19	NA	TRBJ2-3	TRBD2	CASSPGSGGTSTDTQYF	TGTGCCAGTAGTCCCGGCAGCGGGGGGACTAGCACAGATACGCAGTATTTT
TRBV30	NA	TRBJ1-4	TRBD1	CAWRRQGKGEKLFF	TGTGCCTGGAGACGACAGGGAAAGGGTGAAAAACTGTTTTTT
TRBV6-4	NA	TRBJ2-7	TRBD1	CANHDRGRSYEQYF	TGTGCCAACCACGACAGGGGCCGCTCCTACGAGCAGTACTTC
TRBV10-3	NA	TRBJ1-2	NA	CAIRPDSLNYGYTF	TGTGCCATCAGACCCGACAGCCTCAACTATGGCTACACCTTC
TRBV3-1/TRBV3-2	NA	TRBJ2-1	TRBD1	CASSHSARGLGAASEQFF	TGTGCCAGCAGCCACTCCGCGAGGGGGCTAGGAGCCGCAAGTGAGCAGTTCTTC
TRBV19	NA	TRBJ1-2	TRBD1	CASKGQENYGYTF	TGTGCCAGTAAGGGACAGGAGAACTATGGCTACACCTTC
TRBV9	NA	TRBJ2-1	TRBD1	CASSPHGQGARNEQFF	TGTGCCAGCAGCCCCCACGGACAGGGGGCAAGGAATGAGCAGTTCTTC
TRBV6-5	NA	TRBJ2-7	TRBD1	CASSYGQATYYEQYF	TGTGCCAGCAGCTACGGACAGGCGACTTACTACGAGCAGTACTTC
TRBV5-5	NA	TRBJ2-5	TRBD2	CASSLLAGERWSGETQYF	TGTGCCAGCAGCTTACTAGCGGGGGAGCGATGGTCGGGAGAGACCCAGTACTTC
TRBV11-3	NA	TRBJ2-3	TRBD2	CASSSGLAGRADTQYF	TGTGCCAGCAGCTCAGGACTAGCGGGAAGGGCAGATACGCAGTATTTT
TRBV9	NA	TRBJ1-5	NA	CASSVAGAGQPQHF	TGTGCCAGCAGCGTAGCAGGGGCAGGTCAGCCCCAGCATTTT
TRBV29-1	NA	TRBJ1-4	NA	CSVTTATNEKLFF	TGCAGCGTGACGACAGCAACTAATGAAAAACTGTTTTTT
TRBV12-3/TRBV12-4	NA	TRBJ1-2	NA	CASSSMTGYGYTF	TGTGCCAGCAGTTCCATGACAGGCTATGGCTACACCTTC
TRBV5-5	NA	TRBJ1-1	NA	CASSLWRNTEAFF	TGTGCCAGCAGCTTGTGGAGGAACACTGAAGCTTTCTTT
TRBV6-5	few	TRBJ1-5	TRBD1	CASRGQGNQPQHF	TGTGCCAGCAGGGGACAGGGCAATCAGCCCCAGCATTTT
TRBV2	once	TRBJ1-5	NA	CASSSQGSNQPQHF	TGTGCCAGCAGCAGCCAGGGGAGCAATCAGCCCCAGCATTTT
TRBV11-2	NA	TRBJ2-1	TRBD2	CASSIVTSGISNEQFF	TGTGCCAGCAGCATCGTGACTAGCGGGATTAGCAATGAGCAGTTCTTC
TRBV7-8	NA	TRBJ2-1	TRBD2	CASRISGRAGNEQFF	TGTGCCAGCAGGATTAGCGGGAGGGCTGGTAATGAGCAGTTCTTC
TRBV4-2	NA	TRBJ1-2	NA	CASSRDEGGGYTF	TGTGCCAGCAGCCGCGATGAAGGGGGTGGCTACACCTTC
TRBV6-5	NA	TRBJ2-2	NA	CASSSQGNTGELFF	TGTGCCAGCAGTTCACAGGGTAACACCGGGGAGCTGTTTTTT
TRBV5-4	NA	TRBJ1-6	NA	CASSLGPGGNSPLHF	TGTGCCAGCAGCTTGGGACCGGGGGGTAATTCACCCCTCCACTTT
TRBV30	NA	TRBJ1-3	TRBD1	CAWSEGAQGNTIYF	TGTGCCTGGAGCGAGGGGGCGCAGGGAAACACCATATATTTT
TRBV5-6	once	TRBJ1-1	NA	CASSWAAGVRFSNTEAFF	TGTGCCAGCAGCTGGGCGGCGGGGGTTCGATTCTCTAACACTGAAGCTTTCTTT
TRBV7-8	NA	TRBJ2-1	TRBD2	CASSLAEGGRFANEQFF	TGTGCCAGCAGCTTAGCAGAGGGCGGGAGATTTGCCAATGAGCAGTTCTTC
TRBV6-5	NA	TRBJ1-2	NA	CASRLQQGNGYTF	TGTGCCAGCAGACTACAACAGGGCAATGGCTACACCTTC
TRBV19	few	TRBJ1-5	NA	CASSAQGSNQPQHF	TGTGCCAGTAGTGCCCAGGGTAGCAATCAGCCCCAGCATTTT
TRBV2	NA	TRBJ1-6	NA	CASSSTGNSPLHF	TGTGCCAGCAGCTCTACAGGGAATTCACCCCTCCACTTT
TRBV10-1	NA	TRBJ1-6	TRBD1	CASYRDSDNSPLHF	TGCGCCAGTTACCGGGACAGCGATAATTCACCCCTCCACTTT
TRBV5-6	NA	TRBJ2-5	NA	CASSSRETQYF	TGTGCCAGCAGCTCCAGGGAGACCCAGTACTTC
TRBV5-1	NA	TRBJ2-6	TRBD1	CASKGQGASGANVLTF	TGCGCCAGCAAAGGACAGGGGGCGTCTGGGGCCAACGTCCTGACTTTC
TRBV2	few	TRBJ2-5	TRBD1	CASTPVPRGRQETQYF	TGTGCCAGCACCCCTGTCCCCAGGGGGCGACAAGAGACCCAGTACTTC
TRBV4-1	NA	TRBJ2-1	NA	CASSNRGNNEQFF	TGCGCCAGCAGCAACCGGGGAAACAATGAGCAGTTCTTC
TRBV6-5	NA	TRBJ2-7	TRBD2	CASSSLRGGLNEQYF	TGTGCCAGCAGTTCGCTTAGGGGAGGGCTAAACGAGCAGTACTTC
TRBV18	NA	TRBJ2-3	TRBD2	CASSLLAGGADTQYF	TGTGCCAGCTCACTCCTGGCGGGAGGAGCAGATACGCAGTATTTT
TRBV7-6	NA	TRBJ2-7	NA	CASSPRRQGLTEQYF	TGTGCCAGCAGCCCAAGAAGGCAGGGGCTAACGGAGCAGTACTTC
TRBV10-3	few	TRBJ2-7	TRBD2	CAISGGLAESNEQYF	TGTGCCATCAGTGGTGGACTAGCGGAGAGTAACGAGCAGTACTTC
TRBV19	NA	TRBJ2-1	TRBD2	CAGRGGLGYNEQFF	TGTGCCGGCCGGGGAGGGCTTGGATACAATGAGCAGTTCTTC
TRBV29-1	NA	TRBJ1-3	NA	CSVLLRGQTASSGNTIYF	TGCAGCGTTTTGTTGCGGGGTCAGACAGCCTCTTCTGGAAACACCATATATTTT
TRBV27	NA	TRBJ2-5	NA	CASSSHGQETQYF	TGTGCCAGCAGTTCTCACGGGCAAGAGACCCAGTACTTC
TRBV5-6	NA	TRBJ2-7	TRBD1	CASSLAQGATYEQYF	TGTGCCAGCAGCTTGGCGCAGGGGGCGACCTACGAGCAGTACTTC
TRBV28	NA	TRBJ1-1	NA	CASSFGGDEAFF	TGTGCCAGCAGTTTTGGAGGAGATGAAGCTTTCTTT
TRBV28	NA	TRBJ2-7	TRBD1	CASSFGTGAGMFLEQYF	TGTGCCAGCAGTTTTGGGACAGGGGCGGGTATGTTTTTGGAGCAGTACTTC
TRBV7-2	once	TRBJ1-2	NA	CASSLNLAGSYGYTF	TGTGCCAGCAGCTTAAATTTGGCAGGCTCCTATGGCTACACCTTC
TRBV7-9	NA	TRBJ1-3	NA	CASSLAGGSGNTIYF	TGTGCCAGCAGCTTAGCAGGGGGCTCTGGAAACACCATATATTTT